A single count supports the clone carrying this T cell receptor beta chain. The authors ran a second PCR of about 6 to 12 cycles using a sample-barcoded 5' primer and a J-beta primer mix. A single record per CDR3 protein comes from TCRdb applying MiXCR to the 5' RACE reads. The data show some 1.5 million distinct CDR3 sequences, around 40% seen once. The data belong to a study of blood T cells in healthy people across ages. Trimming left V 0 bases short and J 6 bases short, with 9 bases between. The germline V gene encodes CDR1 DFQATT and CDR2 SNEGSKA (reference sequence). This CDR3 comprises 13 residues. Per sample, at least 6 micrograms of total RNA were extracted.

The receptor comes from a woman between 18 and 29 years old in good health. The chain employs TRBV20-1 and TRBJ2-1; unclear D gene. Sequencing was performed on blood. The CDR3 spells CSAREVLGNEQFF. As DNA, the CDR3 is TGCAGTGCTAGAGAAGTGTTGGGCAATGAGCAGTTCTTC.